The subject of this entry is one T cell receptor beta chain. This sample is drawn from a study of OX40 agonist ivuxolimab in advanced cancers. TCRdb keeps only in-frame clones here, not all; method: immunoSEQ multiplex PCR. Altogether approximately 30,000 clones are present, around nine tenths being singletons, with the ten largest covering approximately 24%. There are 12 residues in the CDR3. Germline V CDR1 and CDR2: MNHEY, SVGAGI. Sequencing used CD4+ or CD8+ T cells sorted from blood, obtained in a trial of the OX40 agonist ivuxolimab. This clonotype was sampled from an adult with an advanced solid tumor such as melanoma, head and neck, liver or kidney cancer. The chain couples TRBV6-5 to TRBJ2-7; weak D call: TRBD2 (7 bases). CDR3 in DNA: TGTGCGGCAGAGGGGGGGACCAACGAGCAGTACTTC. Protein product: CAAEGGTNEQYF.